What follows are 30 T cell receptor beta chains derived from one specimen sequenced in a study of molecular identifiers for immune sequencing clone quantification. TCRdb re-called the PCR reads with MiXCR, one entry per CDR3 protein. This sample has over 600,000 distinct CDR3 sequences; about 20% occur once, and the top ten carry 0.7% to 1%. The sequencing sample was made of naive CD8+ T cells from blood, with Jurkat cell RNA spiked in. Subset noted: FACS-sorted CD8+CD4-CCR7+CD45RA+ naive T cells. Every receptor here comes from a human donor in good health. Some libraries in this study had Jurkat cell RNA spiked in.

This clonotype was recorded at least ten times. J is TRBJ2-4 and V is TRBV5-1; D is undetermined. Germline V gene lookup returns CDR1 SGHRS and CDR2 YFSETQ. With 6 bases removed from V and 5 bases from J, the gap between germline ends came to 6 bases. The CDR3 is 11 residues long. CDR3 sequence reads: CASTDQNIQYF. The CDR3 DNA reads as TGCGCCAGCACCGATCAAAACATTCAGTACTTC.

This clonotype appeared many times. The chain couples TRBV5-1 to TRBJ2-3; 16 bases are a match to TRBD2. The CDR3 spans 20 residues. Germline V CDR1 and CDR2: SGHRS, YFSETQ. V shed 5 bases, J shed 0 bases, and the junction held 12 bases outside the gene matches. CDR3 nucleotides: TGCGCCAGCAGACCGGGACTAGCGGGAGGGCTGAGAGGGAGCACAGATACGCAGTATTTT. Protein: CASRPGLAGGLRGSTDTQYF.

The chain uses TRBV6-5 and TRBJ2-1; D possibly corresponds to TRBD2 (5 bases). Trimming removed 6 bases at V and 8 bases at J, with 20 bases between. Germline CDR1 and CDR2: MNHEY and SVGAGI. The CDR3 is 15 residues long. CDR3 coding DNA: TGTGCCAGCAGCACCCCGTCGGGGAGTTTAGATGAGCAGTTCTTC. Translating gives CASSTPSGSLDEQFF.

This clonotype was recorded at least ten times. The V gene is TRBV7-2, the J gene TRBJ2-1; D may be TRBD1 (6 bases). This CDR3 comprises 15 residues. V was trimmed by 3 bases and J by 1 base, leaving 10 bases between them. Germline assignment: CDR1 SGHTA and CDR2 FQGNSA. The CDR3 protein is CASSFRDRSYNEQFF. In DNA, the CDR3 is TGTGCCAGCAGCTTCCGAGACAGGTCCTACAATGAGCAGTTCTTC.

This clonotype was counted a single time. This may be a read error: a much more frequent sequence differs by one nucleotide. The CDR3 DNA reads as TGCGCCAGCGGCCAAGGTTACGGGGGGCTCGAGCAGTACTTC. Protein sequence: CASGQGYGGLEQYF. The V gene is TRBV4-3, the J gene TRBJ2-7; weak D call: TRBD2 (7 bases). CDR3 length equals 14 residues. Germline CDR1 reads LGHNA; CDR2 reads YSLEER.

This clonotype was picked up many times. The chain joins TRBV7-9 to TRBJ2-4; 7 positions agree with TRBD2. CDR1 is SEHNR and CDR2 is FQNEAQ in the germline V gene (reference sequence). V was pared by 5 bases and J by 9 bases, with 16 bases of the junction left unmatched. The CDR3 totals 16 residues. The CDR3 protein is CASSLVGGGPLLIQYF. DNA for the CDR3: TGTGCCAGCAGCCTTGTCGGGGGAGGGCCGCTTCTCATTCAGTACTTC.

This clonotype was counted a few times. The chain links TRBV19 to TRBJ2-7; TRBD1 matches at 7 bases. This CDR3 region has 13 residues. V shed 10 bases and J 0 bases; nucleotides not matched to a gene: 6. CDR1 is LNHDA, CDR2 SQIVND, per germline (reference sequence). CDR3 loop: CATTQGSSYEQYF. CDR3 nucleotides: TGTGCCACTACACAGGGGAGCTCCTACGAGCAGTACTTC.

Points on this clonotype: Since no conserved phenylalanine or tryptophan closes the CDR3, a read error is the likely cause. This chain links TRBV6-2 or TRBV6-3 with TRBJ1-2; D is undetermined. The CDR3 runs 14 residues. V gave up 6 bases and J gave up 0 bases, with 11 bases separating them. Germline CDR1 and CDR2: MNHEY and SVGEGT. CDR3 bases: TGTGCCAGCAGCGAAGACGAAGCTAACTATGGCTACACCCTC. Amino acids: CASSEDEANYGYTL.

This clonotype has a count of ten or more. The chain is built from TRBV7-9 and TRBJ2-4; 11 positions match TRBD1. Germline V gene data show CDR1 as SEHNR and CDR2 as FQNEAQ (reference sequence). V was clipped by 8 bases and J by 9 bases; unmatched bases: 6. This CDR3 spans 13 amino acids. CDR3 in amino acids: CASSGQGVPIQYF. The CDR3 coding sequence is TGTGCCAGCTCGGGACAGGGGGTTCCCATTCAGTACTTC.

There are a few counts of this clonotype. The J gene is TRBJ2-7, the V gene TRBV7-9, with D perhaps TRBD1 (6 bases). Germline lookup yields CDR1 SEHNR and CDR2 FQNEAQ (reference sequence). Trimming took off 5 bases at V and 0 bases at J, with 17 bases between the two ends. This CDR3 has 16 residues. CDR3 amino acids: CASSPETGSYSYEQYF. The CDR3 DNA follows: TGTGCCAGCAGCCCCGAGACAGGTTCGTACTCCTACGAGCAGTACTTC.

This clonotype was found once. This may stem from a read error, because a much larger clone lies one nucleotide away. This chain links TRBV7-2 with TRBJ2-5; the D is unclear. Germline V lookup: CDR1 SGHTA, CDR2 FQGNSA. Trimming pared 7 bases from V and 0 bases from J, leaving 15 bases between. This CDR3 has 15 amino acids. CDR3 in DNA: TGTGCCAGCAACTCAGGAGTCGGGTACCAAGAGACCCAGTACTTC. Its translation is CASNSGVGYQETQYF.

This clonotype was recorded many times. The CDR3 DNA reads as TGCGCCAGCAGCCAAGATCTTGTAGGGGCTGAAGCTTTCTTT. It specifies CASSQDLVGAEAFF. The gene calls are TRBV4-1 and TRBJ1-1, with D tentatively TRBD1 (5 bases). There are 14 residues in the CDR3. The V gene lost 0 bases and the J gene lost 6 bases, with 11 bases spanning the gap. Germline V CDR1 and CDR2: MGHRA, YSYEKL.

This clonotype was observed at least ten times. The chain employs TRBV27 and TRBJ1-1; tentatively, D is TRBD1 (6 bases). From germline, CDR1 is MNHEY and CDR2 SMNVEV (reference sequence). The CDR3 length is 14 residues. V lost 3 bases and J lost 4, with 12 bases in between. The DNA of the CDR3 is TGTGCCAGCAGTTTTGCAGGGGTGCCCACTGAAGCTTTCTTT. It is translated as CASSFAGVPTEAFF.

This clonotype showed up just a few times. A much more abundant neighbour one base away suggests this may be a read error. The chain couples TRBV6-5 to TRBJ1-1, with a tentative D call TRBD1 (5 bases). Germline V gene sequence: CDR1 MNHEY, CDR2 SVGAGI. There are 13 residues in the CDR3. The CDR3 sequence: CASIPQGVTGAFF. The CDR3 DNA is TGTGCCAGTATCCCTCAGGGAGTCACTGGAGCTTTCTTT.

This clonotype has a handful of counts. The gene calls are TRBV5-5 and TRBJ2-7, with TRBD1 identical over 8 bases. Germline V lookup: CDR1 SGHKS, CDR2 YYEKEE (reference sequence). After removal of 3 bases from V and 2 bases from J, the junction contained 7 bases not matched to a gene. This CDR3 is built from 15 residues. The CDR3 DNA reads as TGTGCCAGCAGCTCGTTGACAGGGGCGGCCTACGAGCAGTACTTC. It specifies CASSSLTGAAYEQYF.

This clonotype was counted at least ten times. This chain connects TRBV10-1 to TRBJ2-3; D is uncertain. Trimming cost V 4 bases and J 3 bases, with 11 bases left between them. This CDR3 spans 14 amino acids. Germline V CDR1 and CDR2: WNHNN, SYGVQD (reference sequence). For the CDR3, the DNA is TGCGCCAGCAGTGTAGACGGCCCTACAGATACGCAGTATTTT. This translates into CASSVDGPTDTQYF.

This clonotype was detected many times. V usage is TRBV29-1 and J usage is TRBJ2-3; 16 bases align to TRBD2. With 4 bases clipped from V and 0 bases from J, the junction kept 7 bases outside the gene matches. Germline CDR1 is SQVTM and CDR2 is ANQGSEA. This CDR3 spans 18 amino acids. CDR3 loop: CSVGGLAGGTFSTDTQYF. The CDR3 DNA reads TGCAGCGTTGGGGGACTAGCGGGGGGGACCTTTAGCACAGATACGCAGTATTTT.

This clonotype was counted many times. The rearrangement joins TRBV5-6 to TRBJ2-5, with TRBD2 matching 8 bases. Germline lookup yields CDR1 SGHDT and CDR2 YYEEEE. The CDR3 is made up of 16 amino acids. J lost 2 bases, V lost 0 bases, and 6 bases had no gene match. The CDR3 coding sequence is TGTGCCAGCAGCTTGGGCGCGGGGGGTCAACAAGAGACCCAGTACTTC. It encodes CASSLGAGGQQETQYF.

This clonotype occurred many times. The chain has TRBV3-1 and TRBJ2-7; 9 nucleotides line up with TRBD2. J was trimmed by 2 bases and V by 3 bases; bases with no gene match: 5. CDR1 and CDR2 from the germline V gene are LGHDT and YNNKEL (reference sequence). The CDR3 spans 15 residues. The chain's CDR3 is CASSHSAGGPYEQYF. The CDR3 DNA sequence: TGTGCCAGCAGCCATTCAGCGGGGGGTCCCTACGAGCAGTACTTC.

This clonotype was picked up many times. The chain employs TRBV27 and TRBJ2-7, with D hard to call. The germline V gene encodes CDR1 MNHEY and CDR2 SMNVEV (reference sequence). V dropped 5 bases and J dropped 2 bases, with 10 bases sitting between them. The CDR3 has 13 amino acids. This chain's CDR3 is CASSIGIAYEQYF. CDR3 sequence (DNA): TGTGCCAGCAGTATAGGCATAGCCTACGAGCAGTACTTC.

This clonotype was recorded at least ten times. The gene calls are TRBV6-7 and TRBJ2-3; the D is unclear. TRBV6-7 is an ORF; its function is uncertain. The CDR3 sequence is 12 residues long. The V gene lost 6 bases and the J gene lost 9 bases, with 13 bases spanning the gap. The CDR3 DNA is TGTGCCAGCAGCTATAGCAGAGTGACGCAGTATTTT. It specifies CASSYSRVTQYF.

To note about this clonotype: The junction departs from germline at one end; a sequencing error may be responsible. This chain joins TRBV30 and TRBJ1-1; 8 nucleotides line up with TRBD1. In germline, CDR1 is GTSNPN, CDR2 SVGIG (reference sequence). The CDR3 sequence is 19 residues long. CDR3 sequence (DNA): TGTGCCCGGAGTTACACCGACGACAGGGGATACGGAGGGAACACTGAAGCTTTCTTT. Its translation is CARSYTDDRGYGGNTEAFF.

Ten or more counts support this clonotype. This chain joins TRBV27 and TRBJ2-5; D not certain. V was clipped by 6 bases and J by 0 bases, with 14 bases between them. This CDR3 is 15 amino acids long. The germline V gene encodes CDR1 MNHEY and CDR2 SMNVEV (reference sequence). CDR3 loop: CASSPLTPYQETQYF. Written as DNA, the CDR3 is TGTGCCAGCAGCCCGTTGACACCTTACCAAGAGACCCAGTACTTC.

A few counts support this clonotype. The V gene is TRBV5-8, the J gene TRBJ1-2; 8 bases agree with TRBD1. The CDR3 has 17 residues. V trimming: 3 bases; J trimming: 2 bases; junction bases outside the gene matches: 12. Germline CDR1 SGHTS, CDR2 YDEGEE. The CDR3 loop is CASSSPMTGEYNYGYTF. In DNA form, the CDR3 reads TGTGCCAGCAGCTCGCCGATGACAGGGGAATACAACTATGGCTACACCTTC.

The table lists this clonotype with many counts. J is TRBJ2-5 and V is TRBV12-3 or TRBV12-4, with D uncertain. The CDR3 loop spans 14 amino acids. Deletions cut 3 bases from V and 0 bases from J, with 8 bases between. This CDR3 reads CASSFYRDQETQYF. Written as DNA, the CDR3 is TGTGCCAGCAGTTTTTACCGGGACCAAGAGACCCAGTACTTC.

This clonotype was counted ten times or more. J is TRBJ2-1 and V is TRBV9, with D possibly being TRBD2 (6 bases). The germline gives CDR1 SGDLS, CDR2 YYNGEE. The CDR3 is made up of 15 amino acids. Trimming took 4 bases from V and 11 from J, leaving 22 bases between them. CDR3: CASSPPPEGEAKQFF. In nucleotides, the CDR3 is TGTGCCAGCAGCCCCCCGCCGGAGGGCGAGGCGAAGCAGTTCTTC.

The CDR3 loop reads CASSYPLFSAGNEQFF. CDR3 nucleotide sequence: TGTGCCAGCAGTTACCCCCTATTCTCAGCGGGAAATGAGCAGTTCTTC. The gene calls are TRBV6-2 or TRBV6-3 and TRBJ2-1; 7 bases agree with TRBD2. Trimming took 2 bases from V and 7 from J; bases not matched to a gene: 11. CDR3 size: 16 residues. From germline, CDR1 is MNHEY and CDR2 SVGEGT.

Remarks on this clonotype: Being one base from a much bigger clone, this may be a read error. Likely a read error: the CDR3 ends without its conserved phenylalanine or tryptophan. V is TRBV6-6 and J is TRBJ1-2, with D unresolved. The CDR3 is made up of 13 amino acids. Between the trimmed V and J ends, which lost 5 bases and 4 bases, there was a span of 11 bases. CDR1 and CDR2 from the germline V gene are MNHNY and SVGAGI (reference sequence). CDR3 coding DNA: TGTGCCAGCAGTCCACCGGAATCCTATGGCTACACCCTC. Translated: CASSPPESYGYTL.

The sample holds many counts of this clonotype. The chain uses TRBV3-1 and TRBJ2-2; D gene unclear. Trimming stripped 3 bases from V and 0 bases from J, with 8 bases between. CDR1 and CDR2 from the germline V gene are LGHDT and YNNKEL (reference sequence). The CDR3 contains 15 residues. The CDR3 DNA reads as TGTGCCAGCAGCCATGTGAGCGCGAACACCGGGGAGCTGTTTTTT. Translation: CASSHVSANTGELFF.

With regard to this clonotype: At one end the junction does not follow the germline gene, possibly because of a read error. The V gene is TRBV6-2 or TRBV6-3, the J gene TRBJ1-4; D is uncertain. This CDR3 has 11 residues. Germline loops: CDR1 MNHEY, CDR2 SVGEGT. CDR3 sequence reads: CASSYNEKPFF. CDR3 coding DNA: TGTGCCAGCAGTTACAACGAAAAACCGTTTTTT.